This T cell receptor (beta chain) was recovered during a study of cytotoxic CD8 clonotypes in ibrutinib-treated CLL. Study as a whole: Per sample, productive templates averaged approximately 250,000 and productive rearrangements averaged around 100,000.

Produced via immunoSEQ multiplex PCR; TCRdb's table is partial and in-frame only. The repertoire holds about 76,000 clones, with around four fifths as singletons. Germline V gene data show CDR1 as LNHDA and CDR2 as SQIVND (reference sequence). V was shortened by 8 bases and J by 4 bases, with 2 bases between the two germline ends. The CDR3 contains 10 residues. The TCR beta libraries used around 2.2 micrograms of genomic DNA that came from cryopreserved PBMCs. The TCR originated in a human donor with chronic lymphocytic leukemia. The material sequenced was PBMCs, taken after 24 months of ibrutinib treatment. This chain connects TRBV19 to TRBJ2-2; D not certain. CDR3 nucleotides: TGTGCCAGTGGCACCGGGGAGCTGTTTTTT. Protein product: CASGTGELFF. Supplemented by reference TRBV19 and TRBJ2-2, the full variable domain reads DGGITQSPKYLFRKEGQNVTLSCEQNLNHDAMYWYRQDPGQGLRLIYYSQIVNDFQKGDIAEGYSVSREKKESFPLTVTSAQKNPTAFYLCASGTGELFFGEGSRLTVL.